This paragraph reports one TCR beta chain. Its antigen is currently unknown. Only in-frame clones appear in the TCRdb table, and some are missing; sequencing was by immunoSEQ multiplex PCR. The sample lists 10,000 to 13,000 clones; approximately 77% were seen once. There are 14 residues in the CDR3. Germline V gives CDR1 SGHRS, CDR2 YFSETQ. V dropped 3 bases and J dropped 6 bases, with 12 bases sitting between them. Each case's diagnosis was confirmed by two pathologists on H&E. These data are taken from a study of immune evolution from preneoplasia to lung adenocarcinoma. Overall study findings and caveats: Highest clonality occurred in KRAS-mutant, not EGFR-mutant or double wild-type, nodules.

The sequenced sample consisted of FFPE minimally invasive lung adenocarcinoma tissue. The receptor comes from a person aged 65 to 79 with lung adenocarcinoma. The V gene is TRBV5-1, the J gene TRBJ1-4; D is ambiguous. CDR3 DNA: TGCGCCAGCAGCTCGGGGAGGAGGGATGAAAAACTGTTTTTT. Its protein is CASSSGRRDEKLFF. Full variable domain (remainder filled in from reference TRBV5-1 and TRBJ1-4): KAGVTQTPRYLIKTRGQQVTLSCSPISGHRSVSWYQQTPGQGLQFLFEYFSETQRNKGNFPGRFSGRQFSNSRSEMNVSTLELGDSALYLCASSSGRRDEKLFFGSGTQLSVL.